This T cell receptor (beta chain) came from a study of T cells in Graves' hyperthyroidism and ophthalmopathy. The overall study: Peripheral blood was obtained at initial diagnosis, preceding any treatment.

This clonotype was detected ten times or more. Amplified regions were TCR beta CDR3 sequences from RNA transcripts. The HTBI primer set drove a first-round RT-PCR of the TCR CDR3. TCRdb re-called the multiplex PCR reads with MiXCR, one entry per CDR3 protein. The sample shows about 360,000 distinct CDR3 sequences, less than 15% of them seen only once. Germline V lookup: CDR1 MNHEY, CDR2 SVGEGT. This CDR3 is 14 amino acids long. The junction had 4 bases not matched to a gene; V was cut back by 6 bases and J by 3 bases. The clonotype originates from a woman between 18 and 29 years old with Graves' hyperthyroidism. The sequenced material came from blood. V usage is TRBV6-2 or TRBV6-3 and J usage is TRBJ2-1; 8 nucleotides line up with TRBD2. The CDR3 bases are TGTGCCAGCAGGGCGACTAGCGACTACAATGAGCAGTTCTTC. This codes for CASRATSDYNEQFF.